This T cell receptor (beta chain) comes out of a study of T cell responses to AZD1222 COVID-19 vaccine. General study results and limits: As reported, nearly half of all spike-specific TCRs target variant regions that are unmutated. Repertoires were sampled only after the peak T cell response. Two AZD1222 doses significantly raised spike-specific TCR breadth and depth over controls.

Remarks on this clone: Its specificity is not known.

Trimming removed 4 bases at V and 1 base at J, with 11 bases between. This CDR3 comprises 14 residues. Germline CDR1 SGHDT, CDR2 YYEEEE. The method was immunoSEQ multiplex PCR; TCRdb's version includes in-frame clones alone and lacks a portion of them. Of about 120,000 clones in the sample, approximately 94% are singletons; the top ten hold more than 4.5%. This chain links TRBV5-6 with TRBJ1-1; D may be TRBD1 (6 bases). This specimen was peripheral blood, taken 28 days after the second AZD1222 dose. This TCR was recovered from an adult who received the AZD1222 COVID-19 vaccine. Here the CDR3 DNA reads TGTGCCAGCAGCCGACCGACAGGGAACACTGAAGCTTTCTTT. Translated: CASSRPTGNTEAFF.